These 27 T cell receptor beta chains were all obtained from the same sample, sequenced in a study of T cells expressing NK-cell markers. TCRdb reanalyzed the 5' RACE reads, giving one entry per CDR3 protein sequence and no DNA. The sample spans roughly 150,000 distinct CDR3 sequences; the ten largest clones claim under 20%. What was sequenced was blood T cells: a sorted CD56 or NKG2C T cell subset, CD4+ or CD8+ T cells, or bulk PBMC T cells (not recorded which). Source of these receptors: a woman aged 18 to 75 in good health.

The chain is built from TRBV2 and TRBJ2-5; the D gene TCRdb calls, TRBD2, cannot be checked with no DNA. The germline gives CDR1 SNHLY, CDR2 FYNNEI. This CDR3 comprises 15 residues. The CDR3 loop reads CASSEGGGTRGTQYF.

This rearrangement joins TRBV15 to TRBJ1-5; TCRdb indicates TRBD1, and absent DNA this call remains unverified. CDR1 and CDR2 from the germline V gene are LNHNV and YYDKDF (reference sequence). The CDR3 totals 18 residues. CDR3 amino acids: CATSREGGQLDSNQPQHF.

The CDR3: CASSLDIRSLEQFF. The J gene is TRBJ2-1, the V gene TRBV5-1; TCRdb proposes TRBD1, but this gene call is untestable without DNA. The germline gives CDR1 SGHRS, CDR2 YFSETQ. The CDR3 has 14 residues.

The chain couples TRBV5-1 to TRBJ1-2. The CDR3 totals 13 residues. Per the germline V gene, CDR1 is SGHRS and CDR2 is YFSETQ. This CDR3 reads CASSLAGDYGYTF.

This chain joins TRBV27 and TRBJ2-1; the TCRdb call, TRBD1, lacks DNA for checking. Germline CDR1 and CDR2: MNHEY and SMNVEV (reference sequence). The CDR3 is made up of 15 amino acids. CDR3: CASNTGTGGYNEQFF.

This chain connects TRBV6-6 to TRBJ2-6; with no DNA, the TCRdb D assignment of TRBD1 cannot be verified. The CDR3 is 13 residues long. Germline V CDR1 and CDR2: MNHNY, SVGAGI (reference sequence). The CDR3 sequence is CASSTGTGNVLTF.

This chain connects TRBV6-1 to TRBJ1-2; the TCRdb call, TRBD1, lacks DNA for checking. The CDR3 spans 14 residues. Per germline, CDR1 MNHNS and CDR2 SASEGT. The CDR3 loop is CASSLEQAPYGYTF.

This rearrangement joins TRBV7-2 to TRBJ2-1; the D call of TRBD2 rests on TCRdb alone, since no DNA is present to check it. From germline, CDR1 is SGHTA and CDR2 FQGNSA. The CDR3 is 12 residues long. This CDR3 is CASSLGVRGQFF.

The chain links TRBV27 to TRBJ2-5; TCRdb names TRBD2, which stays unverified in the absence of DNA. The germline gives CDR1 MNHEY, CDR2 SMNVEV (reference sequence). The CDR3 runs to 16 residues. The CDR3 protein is CASSLGRTSPQETQYF.

This chain's CDR3 is CASSLRDRGFSYNEQFF. The chain couples TRBV5-1 to TRBJ2-1; TCRdb reports TRBD1, a call that lacks DNA to check it against. The CDR3 is 17 amino acids. The germline gives CDR1 SGHRS, CDR2 YFSETQ.

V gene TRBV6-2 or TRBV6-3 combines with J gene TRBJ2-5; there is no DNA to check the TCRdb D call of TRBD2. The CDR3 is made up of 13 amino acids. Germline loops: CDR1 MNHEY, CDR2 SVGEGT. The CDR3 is CASSTLAAETQYF.

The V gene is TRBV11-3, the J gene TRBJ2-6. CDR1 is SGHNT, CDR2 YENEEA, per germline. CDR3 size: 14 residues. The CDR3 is CASSPSAGANVLTF. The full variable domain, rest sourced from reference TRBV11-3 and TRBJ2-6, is EAGVVQSPRYKIIEKKQPVAFWCNPISGHNTLYWYLQNLGQGPELLIRYENEEAVDDSQLPKDRFSAERLKGVDSTLKIQPAELGDSAVYLCASSPSAGANVLTFGAGSRLTVL.

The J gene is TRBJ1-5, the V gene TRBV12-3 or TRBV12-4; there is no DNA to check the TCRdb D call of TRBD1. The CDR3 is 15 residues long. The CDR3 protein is CASSRTGYSNQPQHF.

CDR3 region: CASSQASRPKHIDTQYF. The V gene is TRBV4-2, the J gene TRBJ2-3. Germline V lookup: CDR1 LGHNA, CDR2 YNFKEQ. The CDR3 runs to 17 residues.

The CDR3: CASSLIAGGSTTDTQYF. The rearrangement joins TRBV7-6 to TRBJ2-3; without DNA, the TCRdb call of TRBD1 cannot be checked. This CDR3 comprises 17 residues. Looked up from germline, CDR1 is SGHVS and CDR2 is FNYEAQ.

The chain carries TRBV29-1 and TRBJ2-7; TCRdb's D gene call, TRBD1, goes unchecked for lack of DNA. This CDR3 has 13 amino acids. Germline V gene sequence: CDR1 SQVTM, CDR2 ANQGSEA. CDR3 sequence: CSVDGQGTYEQYF.

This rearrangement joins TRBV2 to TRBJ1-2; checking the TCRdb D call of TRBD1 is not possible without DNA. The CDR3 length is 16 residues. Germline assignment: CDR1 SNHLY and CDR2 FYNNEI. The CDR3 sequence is CASSLDRGRINYGYTF.

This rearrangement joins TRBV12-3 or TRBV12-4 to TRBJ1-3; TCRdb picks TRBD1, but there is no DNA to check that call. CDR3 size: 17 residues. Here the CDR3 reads CASSLTGQLISGNTIYF.

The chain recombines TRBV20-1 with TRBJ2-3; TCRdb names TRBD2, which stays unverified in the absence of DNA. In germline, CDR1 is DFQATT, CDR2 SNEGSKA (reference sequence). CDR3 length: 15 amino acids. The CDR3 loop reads CSAPPVTSSTDTQYF.

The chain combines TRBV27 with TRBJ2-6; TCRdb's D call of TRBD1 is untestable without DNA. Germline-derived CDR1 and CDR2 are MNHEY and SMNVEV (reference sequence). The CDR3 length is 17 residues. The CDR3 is CASSLRQTVSGANVLTF.

Here the CDR3 reads CASSLFPGPKNTEAFF. This chain links TRBV7-9 with TRBJ1-1; the D call of TRBD1 rests on TCRdb alone, since no DNA is present to check it. The germline V gene has CDR1 SEHNR and CDR2 FQNEAQ (reference sequence). The CDR3 is made up of 16 amino acids. The variable domain in full, completed from reference TRBV7-9 and TRBJ1-1, reads DTGVSQNPRHKITKRGQNVTFRCDPISEHNRLYWYRQTLGQGPEFLTYFQNEAQLEKSRLLSDRFSAERPKGSFSTLEIQRTEQGDSAMYLCASSLFPGPKNTEAFFGQGTRLTVV.

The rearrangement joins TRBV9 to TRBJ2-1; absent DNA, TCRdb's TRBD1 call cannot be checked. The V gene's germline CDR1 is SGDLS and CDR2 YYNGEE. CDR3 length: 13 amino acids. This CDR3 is CASSDRPYNEQFF.

This CDR3 reads CSVGQGSTQETQYF. The chain recombines TRBV29-1 with TRBJ2-5; absent DNA, TCRdb's TRBD1 call cannot be checked. CDR1 and CDR2 from the germline V gene are SQVTM and ANQGSEA. The CDR3 totals 14 residues.

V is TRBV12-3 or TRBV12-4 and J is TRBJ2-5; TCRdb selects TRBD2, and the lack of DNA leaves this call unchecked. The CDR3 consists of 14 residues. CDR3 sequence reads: CASSLGLPSETQYF.

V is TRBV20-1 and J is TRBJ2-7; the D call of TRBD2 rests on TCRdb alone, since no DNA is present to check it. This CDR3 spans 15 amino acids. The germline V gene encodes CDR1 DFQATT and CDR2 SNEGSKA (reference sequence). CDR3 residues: CSASPGTSGRYEQYF.

The CDR3 loop is CATSRTKRATGDEQFF. This chain connects TRBV15 to TRBJ2-1; the TCRdb D gene call, TRBD2, has no DNA to confirm it. Germline CDR1 LNHNV, CDR2 YYDKDF (reference sequence). The CDR3 spans 16 residues.

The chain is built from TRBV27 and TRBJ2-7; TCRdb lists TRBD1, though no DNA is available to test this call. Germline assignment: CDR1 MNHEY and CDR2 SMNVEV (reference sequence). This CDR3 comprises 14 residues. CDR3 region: CASSIRQDNYEQYF.